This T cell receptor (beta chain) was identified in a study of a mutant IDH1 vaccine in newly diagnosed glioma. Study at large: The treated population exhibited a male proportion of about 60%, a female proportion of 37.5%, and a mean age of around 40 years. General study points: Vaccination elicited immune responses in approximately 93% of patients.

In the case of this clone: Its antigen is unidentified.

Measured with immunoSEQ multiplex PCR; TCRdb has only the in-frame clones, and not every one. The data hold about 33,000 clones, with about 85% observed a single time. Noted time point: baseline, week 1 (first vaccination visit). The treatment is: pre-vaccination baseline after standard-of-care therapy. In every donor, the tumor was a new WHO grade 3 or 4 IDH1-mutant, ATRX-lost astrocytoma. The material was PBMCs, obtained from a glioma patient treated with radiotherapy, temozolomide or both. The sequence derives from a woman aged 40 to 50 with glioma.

The CDR3 sequence: CATGTSGSYEQYF. In nucleotides, the CDR3 is TGTGCCACCGGGACTAGCGGGTCCTACGAGCAGTACTTC. The chain is built from TRBV27 and TRBJ2-7; 12 positions match TRBD2. The CDR3 is 13 amino acids. CDR1 MNHEY and CDR2 SMNVEV come from the germline V gene (reference sequence). The V gene end was trimmed by 10 bases and the J gene end by 1 base; junction bases not matched to a gene: 2.